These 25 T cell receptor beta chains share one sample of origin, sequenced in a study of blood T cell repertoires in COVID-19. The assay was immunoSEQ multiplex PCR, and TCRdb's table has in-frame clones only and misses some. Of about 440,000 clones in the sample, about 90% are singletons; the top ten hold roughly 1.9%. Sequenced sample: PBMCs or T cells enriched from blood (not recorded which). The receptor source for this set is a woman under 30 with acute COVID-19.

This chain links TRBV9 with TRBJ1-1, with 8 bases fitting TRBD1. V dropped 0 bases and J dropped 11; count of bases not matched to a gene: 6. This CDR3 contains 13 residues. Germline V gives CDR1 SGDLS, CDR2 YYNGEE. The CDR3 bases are TGTGCCAGCAGCGTAGCTCTGACAGGGGACGCTTTCTTT. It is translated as CASSVALTGDAFF.

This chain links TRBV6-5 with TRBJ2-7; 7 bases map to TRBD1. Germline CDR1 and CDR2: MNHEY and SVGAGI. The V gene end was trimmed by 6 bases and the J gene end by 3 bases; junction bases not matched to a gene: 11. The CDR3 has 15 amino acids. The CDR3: CASRATGTADYEQYF. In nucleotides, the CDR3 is TGTGCCAGCAGAGCAACCGGGACAGCAGACTACGAGCAGTACTTC.

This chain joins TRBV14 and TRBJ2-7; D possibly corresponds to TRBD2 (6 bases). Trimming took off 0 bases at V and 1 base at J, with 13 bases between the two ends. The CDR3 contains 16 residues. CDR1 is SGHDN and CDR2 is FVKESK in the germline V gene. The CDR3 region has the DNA TGTGCCAGCAGCCAAGAGGTCGGGAGAGGGTCCTACGAGCAGTACTTC. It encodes CASSQEVGRGSYEQYF.

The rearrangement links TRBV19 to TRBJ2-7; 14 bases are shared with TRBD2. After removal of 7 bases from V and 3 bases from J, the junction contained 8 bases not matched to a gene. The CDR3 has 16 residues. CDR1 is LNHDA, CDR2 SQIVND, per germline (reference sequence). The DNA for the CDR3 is TGTGCCAGTAAACCAGGGACTAGCGGGGGTATCTACGAGCAGTACTTC. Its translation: CASKPGTSGGIYEQYF.

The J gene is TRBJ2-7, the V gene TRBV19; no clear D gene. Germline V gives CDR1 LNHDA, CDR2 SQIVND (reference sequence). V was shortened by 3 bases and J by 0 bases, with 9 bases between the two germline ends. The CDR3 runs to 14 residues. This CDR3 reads CASSIAPHSYEQYF. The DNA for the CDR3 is TGTGCCAGTAGTATCGCCCCACACTCCTACGAGCAGTACTTC. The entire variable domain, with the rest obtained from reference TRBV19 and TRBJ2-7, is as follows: DGGITQSPKYLFRKEGQNVTLSCEQNLNHDAMYWYRQDPGQGLRLIYYSQIVNDFQKGDIAEGYSVSREKKESFPLTVTSAQKNPTAFYLCASSIAPHSYEQYFGPGTRLTVT.

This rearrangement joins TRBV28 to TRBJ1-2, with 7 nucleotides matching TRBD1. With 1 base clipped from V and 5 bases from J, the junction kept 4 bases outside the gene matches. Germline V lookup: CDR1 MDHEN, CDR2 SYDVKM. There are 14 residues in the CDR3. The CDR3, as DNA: TGTGCCAGCAGTTTATCGGACAGGATGTATGGCTACACCTTC. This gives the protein CASSLSDRMYGYTF.

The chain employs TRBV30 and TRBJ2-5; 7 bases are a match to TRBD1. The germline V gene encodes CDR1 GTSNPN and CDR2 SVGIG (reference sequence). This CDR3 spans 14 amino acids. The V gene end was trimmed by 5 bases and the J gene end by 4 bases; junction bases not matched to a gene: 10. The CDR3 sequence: CAWDFGQARETQYF. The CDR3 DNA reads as TGTGCCTGGGACTTCGGACAGGCCAGAGAGACCCAGTACTTC.

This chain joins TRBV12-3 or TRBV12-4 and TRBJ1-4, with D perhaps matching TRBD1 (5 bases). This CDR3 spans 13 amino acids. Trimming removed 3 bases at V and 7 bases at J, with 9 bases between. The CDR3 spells CASSFAGIEKLFF. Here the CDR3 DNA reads TGTGCCAGCAGTTTCGCAGGGATTGAAAAACTGTTTTTT.

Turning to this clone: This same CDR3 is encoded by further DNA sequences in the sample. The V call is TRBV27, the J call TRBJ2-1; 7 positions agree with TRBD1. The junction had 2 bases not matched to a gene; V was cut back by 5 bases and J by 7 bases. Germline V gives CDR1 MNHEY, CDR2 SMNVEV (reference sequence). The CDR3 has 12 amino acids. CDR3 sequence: CASSRQGNEQFF. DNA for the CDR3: TGTGCCAGCAGTCGACAGGGTAATGAGCAGTTCTTC.

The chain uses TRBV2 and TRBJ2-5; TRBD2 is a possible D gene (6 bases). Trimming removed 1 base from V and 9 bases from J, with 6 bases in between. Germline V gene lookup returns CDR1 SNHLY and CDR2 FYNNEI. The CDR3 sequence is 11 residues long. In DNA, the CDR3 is TGTGCCAGCAGTGAAGGGGGGGCCCAGTACTTC. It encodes CASSEGGAQYF.

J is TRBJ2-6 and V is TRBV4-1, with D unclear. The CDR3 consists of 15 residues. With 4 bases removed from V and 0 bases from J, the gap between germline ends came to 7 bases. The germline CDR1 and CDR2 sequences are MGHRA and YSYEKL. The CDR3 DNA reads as TGCGCCAGCAGCCCTGGGCCCTCTGGGGCCAACGTCCTGACTTTC. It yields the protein CASSPGPSGANVLTF.

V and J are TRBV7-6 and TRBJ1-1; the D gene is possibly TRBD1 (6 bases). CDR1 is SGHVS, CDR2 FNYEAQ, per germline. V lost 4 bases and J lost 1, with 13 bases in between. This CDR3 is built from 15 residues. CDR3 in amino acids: CASSSPQQGNTEAFF. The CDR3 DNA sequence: TGTGCCAGCAGCTCACCTCAACAGGGGAACACTGAAGCTTTCTTT.

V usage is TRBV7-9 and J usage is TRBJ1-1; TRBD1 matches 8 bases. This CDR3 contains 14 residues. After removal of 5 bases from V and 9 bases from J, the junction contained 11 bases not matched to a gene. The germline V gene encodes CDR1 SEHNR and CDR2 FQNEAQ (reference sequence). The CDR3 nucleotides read TGTGCCAGCAGCCCAAAAACAGGGGGAGATAAAGCTTTCTTT. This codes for CASSPKTGGDKAFF.

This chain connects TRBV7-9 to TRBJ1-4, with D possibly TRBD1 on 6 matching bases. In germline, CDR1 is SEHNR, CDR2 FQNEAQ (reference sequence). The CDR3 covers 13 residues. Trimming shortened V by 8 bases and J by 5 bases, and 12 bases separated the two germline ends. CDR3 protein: CASGQQGNEKLFF. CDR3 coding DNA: TGTGCCAGCGGACAGCAGGGAAATGAAAAACTGTTTTTT.

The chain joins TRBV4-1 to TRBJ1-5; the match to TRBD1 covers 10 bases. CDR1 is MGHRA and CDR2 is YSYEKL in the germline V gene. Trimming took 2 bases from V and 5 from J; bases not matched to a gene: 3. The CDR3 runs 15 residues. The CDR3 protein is CASSQKDRGDQPQHF. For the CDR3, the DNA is TGCGCCAGCAGCCAAAAGGACAGGGGGGATCAGCCCCAGCATTTT.

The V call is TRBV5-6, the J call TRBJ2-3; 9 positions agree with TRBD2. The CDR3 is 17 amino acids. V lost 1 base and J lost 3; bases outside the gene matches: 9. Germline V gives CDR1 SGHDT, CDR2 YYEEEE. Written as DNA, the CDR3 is TGTGCCAGCAGCTTGCCGTTTAGTAGCGGGAGTACAGATACGCAGTATTTT. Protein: CASSLPFSSGSTDTQYF.

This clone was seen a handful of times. CDR3 sequence: CASSSRLYGYTF. In nucleotides, the CDR3 is TGTGCCAGCAGCTCGAGACTCTATGGCTACACCTTC. The rearrangement links TRBV5-6 to TRBJ1-2, with D unclear. Trimming stripped 3 bases from V and 4 bases from J, with 7 bases between. Germline CDR1 reads SGHDT; CDR2 reads YYEEEE. The CDR3 is made up of 12 amino acids.

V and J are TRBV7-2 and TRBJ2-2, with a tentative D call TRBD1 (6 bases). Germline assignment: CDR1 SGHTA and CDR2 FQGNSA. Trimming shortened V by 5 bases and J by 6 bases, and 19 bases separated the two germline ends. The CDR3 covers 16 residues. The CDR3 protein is CASSPLGQGRAGELFF. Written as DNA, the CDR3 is TGTGCCAGCAGCCCCTTGGGGCAGGGGCGGGCCGGGGAGCTGTTTTTT.

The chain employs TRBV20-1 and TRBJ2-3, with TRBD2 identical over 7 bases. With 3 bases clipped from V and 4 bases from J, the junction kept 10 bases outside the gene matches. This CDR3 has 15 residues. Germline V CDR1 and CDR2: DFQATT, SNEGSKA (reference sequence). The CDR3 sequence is CSASGAQRGSDTQYF. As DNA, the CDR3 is TGCAGTGCTAGTGGTGCTCAGCGGGGATCAGATACGCAGTATTTT.

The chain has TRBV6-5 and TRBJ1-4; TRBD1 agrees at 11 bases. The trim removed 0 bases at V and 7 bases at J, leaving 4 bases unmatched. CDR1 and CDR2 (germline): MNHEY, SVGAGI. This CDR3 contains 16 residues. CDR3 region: CASSYSRTGGSEKLFF. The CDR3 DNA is TGTGCCAGCAGTTACTCGAGGACAGGGGGCAGTGAAAAACTGTTTTTT.

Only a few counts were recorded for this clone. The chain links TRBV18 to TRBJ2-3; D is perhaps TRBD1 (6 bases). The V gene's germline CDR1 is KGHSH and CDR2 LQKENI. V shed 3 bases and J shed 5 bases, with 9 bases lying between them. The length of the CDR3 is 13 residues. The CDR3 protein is CASSPGAGDTQYF. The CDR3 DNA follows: TGTGCCAGCTCACCGGGGGCCGGAGATACGCAGTATTTT.

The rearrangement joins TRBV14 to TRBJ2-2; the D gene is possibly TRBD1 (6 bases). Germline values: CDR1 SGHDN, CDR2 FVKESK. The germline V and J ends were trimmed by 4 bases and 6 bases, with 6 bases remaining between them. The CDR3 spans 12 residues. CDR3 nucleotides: TGTGCCAGCAGCCCAGGGGCCGGGGAGCTGTTTTTT. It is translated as CASSPGAGELFF.

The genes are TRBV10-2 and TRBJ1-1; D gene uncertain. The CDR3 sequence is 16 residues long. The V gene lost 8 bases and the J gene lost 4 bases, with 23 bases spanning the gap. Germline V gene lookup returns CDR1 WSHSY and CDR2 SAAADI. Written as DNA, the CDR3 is TGCGCCAGCCTTCCGCCGGGTTCTCGTTGGGTCACTGAAGCTTTCTTT. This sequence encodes CASLPPGSRWVTEAFF.

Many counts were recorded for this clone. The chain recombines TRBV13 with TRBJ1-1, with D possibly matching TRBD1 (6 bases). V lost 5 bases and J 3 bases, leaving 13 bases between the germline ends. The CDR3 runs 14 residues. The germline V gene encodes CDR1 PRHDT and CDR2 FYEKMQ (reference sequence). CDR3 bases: TGTGCCAGCAGCCCGAGAGGGGGTGACACTGAAGCTTTCTTT. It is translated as CASSPRGGDTEAFF.

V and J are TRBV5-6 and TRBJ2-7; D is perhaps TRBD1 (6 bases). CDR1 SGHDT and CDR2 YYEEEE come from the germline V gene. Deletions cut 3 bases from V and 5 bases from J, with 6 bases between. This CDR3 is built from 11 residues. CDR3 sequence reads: CASSWTDEQYF. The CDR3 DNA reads TGTGCCAGCAGCTGGACAGACGAGCAGTACTTC.